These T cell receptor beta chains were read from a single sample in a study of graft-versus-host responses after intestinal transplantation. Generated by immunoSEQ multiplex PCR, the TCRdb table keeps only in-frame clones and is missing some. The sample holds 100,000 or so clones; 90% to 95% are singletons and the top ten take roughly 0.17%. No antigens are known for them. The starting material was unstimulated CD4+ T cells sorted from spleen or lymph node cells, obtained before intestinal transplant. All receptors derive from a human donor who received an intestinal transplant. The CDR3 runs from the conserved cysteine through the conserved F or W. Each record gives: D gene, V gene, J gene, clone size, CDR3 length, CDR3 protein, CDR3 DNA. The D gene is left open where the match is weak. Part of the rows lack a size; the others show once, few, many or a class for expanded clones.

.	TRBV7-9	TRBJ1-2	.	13	CASSLSYYYGYTF	TGTGCCAGCAGCTTAAGCTATTACTATGGCTACACCTTC
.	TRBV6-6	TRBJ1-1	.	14	CASSYRGTNTEAFF	TGTGCCAGCAGTTACAGGGGCACGAACACTGAAGCTTTCTTT
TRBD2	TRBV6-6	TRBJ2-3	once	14	CASMAGGNTDTQYF	TGTGCCAGCATGGCGGGAGGGAACACAGATACGCAGTATTTT
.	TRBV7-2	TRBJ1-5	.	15	CASSSPGGINQPQHF	TGTGCCAGCAGCTCCCCCGGGGGGATCAATCAGCCCCAGCATTTT
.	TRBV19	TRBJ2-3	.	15	CASSMAGISTDTQYF	TGTGCCAGTAGTATGGCAGGTATTAGCACAGATACGCAGTATTTT
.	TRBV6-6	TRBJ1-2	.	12	CASSYRGDGYTF	TGTGCCAGCAGTTACAGGGGCGATGGCTACACCTTC
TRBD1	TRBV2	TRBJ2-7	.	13	CASSRDRFYEQYF	TGTGCCAGCAGCCGGGACAGATTCTACGAGCAGTACTTC
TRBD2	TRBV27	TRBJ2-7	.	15	CASRGTSGSHYEQYF	TGTGCCAGCAGGGGGACTAGCGGGAGCCACTACGAGCAGTACTTC
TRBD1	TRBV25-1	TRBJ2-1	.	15	CASSERDSSYNEQFF	TGTGCCAGCAGTGAACGGGACAGCTCCTACAATGAGCAGTTCTTC
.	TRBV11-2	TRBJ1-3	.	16	CASSYRSGGSGNTIYF	TGTGCCAGCAGCTATAGGTCGGGAGGCTCTGGAAACACCATATATTTT
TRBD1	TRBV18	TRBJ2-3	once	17	CASSPIRTGATTDTQYF	TGTGCCAGCTCACCCATCAGGACAGGGGCTACCACAGATACGCAGTATTTT
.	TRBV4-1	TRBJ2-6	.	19	CASSQEGGGFYSGANVLTF	TGCGCCAGCAGCCAAGAAGGAGGCGGTTTCTACTCTGGGGCCAACGTCCTGACTTTC
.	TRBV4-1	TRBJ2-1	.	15	CASSQGRGGPLEQFF	TGCGCCAGCAGCCAAGGGAGGGGGGGGCCGCTTGAGCAGTTCTTC
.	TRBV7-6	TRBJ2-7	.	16	CASSEGQGGAPYEQYF	TGTGCCAGCAGCGAAGGACAGGGAGGGGCCCCCTACGAGCAGTACTTC
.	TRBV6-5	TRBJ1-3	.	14	CASKTVSSGNTIYF	TGTGCCAGCAAAACCGTGAGCTCTGGAAACACCATATATTTT
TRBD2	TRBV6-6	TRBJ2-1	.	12	CASRGGLNEQFF	TGTGCCAGCAGGGGAGGGCTCAATGAGCAGTTCTTC
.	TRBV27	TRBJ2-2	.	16	CASSLYGVANTGELFF	TGTGCCAGCAGTTTATACGGGGTGGCGAACACCGGGGAGCTGTTTTTT
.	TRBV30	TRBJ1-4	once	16	CAWSAPTPGAGEKLFF	TGTGCCTGGAGTGCCCCTACCCCAGGGGCAGGAGAAAAACTGTTTTTT
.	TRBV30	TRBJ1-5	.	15	CAWRGRTYSNQPQHF	TGTGCCTGGAGGGGGAGGACCTATAGCAATCAGCCCCAGCATTTT
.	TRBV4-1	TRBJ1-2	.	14	CASSQDPARAGYTF	TGCGCCAGCAGCCAAGATCCGGCGCGGGCGGGCTACACCTTC
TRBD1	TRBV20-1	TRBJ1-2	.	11	CSARGTGRGTF	TGCAGTGCCAGAGGGACAGGACGTGGGACCTTC
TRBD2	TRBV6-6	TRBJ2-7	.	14	CASNIAGGTYEQYF	TGTGCCAGCAACATAGCGGGGGGGACCTACGAGCAGTACTTC
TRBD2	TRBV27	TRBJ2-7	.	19	CASTMTSGPPKPQSYEQYF	TGTGCCAGCACCATGACTAGCGGCCCCCCTAAACCCCAATCCTACGAGCAGTACTTC
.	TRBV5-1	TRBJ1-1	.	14	CASSLIAEGTEAFF	TGCGCCAGCAGCTTGATCGCGGAGGGCACTGAAGCTTTCTTT
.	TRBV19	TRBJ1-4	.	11	CASSRDEKLFF	TGTGCGAGTAGCCGGGATGAAAAACTGTTTTTT
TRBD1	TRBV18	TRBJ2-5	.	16	CASSHLTGGVQETQYF	TGTGCCAGCTCACACCTGACAGGGGGGGTCCAAGAGACCCAGTACTTC
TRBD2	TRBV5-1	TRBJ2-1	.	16	CASSLELAGGRDEQFF	TGCGCCAGCAGCTTGGAACTAGCGGGAGGGCGGGATGAGCAGTTCTTC
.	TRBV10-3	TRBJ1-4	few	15	CAISESGGSNEKLFF	TGTGCCATCAGTGAGTCAGGAGGGTCTAATGAAAAACTGTTTTTT
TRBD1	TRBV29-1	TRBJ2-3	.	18	CSVPKRAAGTGGTDTQYF	TGCAGCGTCCCAAAAAGGGCAGCCGGGACAGGGGGCACAGATACGCAGTATTTT
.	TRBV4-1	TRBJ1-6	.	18	CASSQDWGGNSYNSPLHF	TGCGCCAGCAGCCAAGATTGGGGCGGCAACTCCTATAATTCACCCCTCCACTTT
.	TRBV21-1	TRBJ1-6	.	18	CASSSVPGQGAGYSPLHF	TGTGCCAGCAGTTCTGTACCGGGACAGGGGGCCGGTTATTCACCCCTCCACTTT
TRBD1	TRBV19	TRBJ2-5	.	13	CASRKQGVETQYF	TGTGCCAGTAGGAAACAGGGGGTTGAGACCCAGTACTTC
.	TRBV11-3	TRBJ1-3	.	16	CASSLDRPSSGNTIYF	TGTGCCAGCAGCCTCGACAGGCCCTCCTCTGGAAACACCATATATTTT
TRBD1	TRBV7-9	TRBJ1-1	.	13	CASSSTGVGEAFF	TGTGCCAGCAGTTCAACAGGGGTTGGTGAAGCTTTCTTT
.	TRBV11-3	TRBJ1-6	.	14	CASSLRGTNSPLHF	TGTGCCAGCAGCTTAAGGGGCACCAATTCACCCCTCCACTTT
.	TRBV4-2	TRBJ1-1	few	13	CASMGIQGGEAFF	TGTGCCAGCATGGGGATACAGGGCGGTGAAGCTTTCTTT
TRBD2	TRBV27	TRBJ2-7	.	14	CASRPSGRAYEQYF	TGTGCCAGCCGCCCTAGCGGGAGGGCCTACGAGCAGTACTTC
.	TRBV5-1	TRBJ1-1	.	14	CASSFTDLNTEAFF	TGCGCCAGCAGCTTTACAGACCTGAACACTGAAGCTTTCTTT
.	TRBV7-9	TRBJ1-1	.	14	CATAPQTLYTEAFF	TGTGCCACTGCACCCCAGACACTTTACACTGAAGCTTTCTTT
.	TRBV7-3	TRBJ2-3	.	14	CASSLTYFPDTQYF	TGTGCCAGCAGCTTAACCTATTTTCCAGATACGCAGTATTTT
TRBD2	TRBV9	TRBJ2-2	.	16	CASSVDAGGRTGELFF	TGTGCCAGCAGCGTAGACGCGGGGGGGCGCACCGGGGAGCTGTTTTTT
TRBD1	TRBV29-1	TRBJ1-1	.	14	CSVVNRGGNTEAFF	TGCAGCGTAGTTAACAGGGGAGGGAACACTGAAGCTTTCTTT
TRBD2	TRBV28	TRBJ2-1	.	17	CASSLMRTSGAYNEQFF	TGTGCCAGCAGTTTAATGCGGACTAGCGGGGCCTACAATGAGCAGTTCTTC
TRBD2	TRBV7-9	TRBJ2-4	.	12	CASSLEQGLGYF	TGTGCCAGCAGCTTAGAACAGGGACTAGGGTACTTC
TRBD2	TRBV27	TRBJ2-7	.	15	CASRDVSGGRYEQYF	TGTGCCAGCAGAGACGTTAGCGGGGGTAGGTACGAGCAGTACTTC
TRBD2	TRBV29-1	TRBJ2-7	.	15	CSVEWRAGVQYEQYF	TGCAGCGTTGAGTGGCGAGCGGGAGTTCAGTACGAGCAGTACTTC
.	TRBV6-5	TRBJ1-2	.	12	CASSYVAYGYTF	TGTGCCAGCAGTTACGTGGCCTATGGCTACACCTTC
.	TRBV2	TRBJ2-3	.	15	CASSEQGTGTDTQYF	TGTGCCAGCAGTGAGCAGGGCACGGGCACAGATACGCAGTATTTT
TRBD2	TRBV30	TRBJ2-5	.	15	CAWSPGLAGSETQYF	TGTGCCTGGAGTCCGGGGCTAGCGGGAAGTGAGACCCAGTACTTC
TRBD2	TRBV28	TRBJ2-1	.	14	CASGGLAGGNEQFF	TGTGCCAGCGGTGGACTAGCGGGAGGCAATGAGCAGTTCTTC
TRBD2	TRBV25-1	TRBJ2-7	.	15	CASSERTSGDYEQYF	TGTGCCAGCAGTGAGAGGACTAGCGGGGACTACGAGCAGTACTTC
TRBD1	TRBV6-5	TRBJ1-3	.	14	CASSYRTGGNTIYF	TGTGCCAGCAGTTACCGCACAGGGGGGAACACCATATATTTT
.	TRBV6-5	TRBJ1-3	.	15	CASSYGPSSGNTIYF	TGTGCCAGCAGTTACGGGCCCAGCTCTGGAAACACCATATATTTT
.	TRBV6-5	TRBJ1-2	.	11	CASSGGYGYTF	TGTGCCAGCTCGGGAGGGTATGGCTACACCTTC
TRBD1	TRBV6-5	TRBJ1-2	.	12	CASRPSDRGYTF	TGTGCCAGCAGACCGTCGGACAGGGGCTACACCTTC